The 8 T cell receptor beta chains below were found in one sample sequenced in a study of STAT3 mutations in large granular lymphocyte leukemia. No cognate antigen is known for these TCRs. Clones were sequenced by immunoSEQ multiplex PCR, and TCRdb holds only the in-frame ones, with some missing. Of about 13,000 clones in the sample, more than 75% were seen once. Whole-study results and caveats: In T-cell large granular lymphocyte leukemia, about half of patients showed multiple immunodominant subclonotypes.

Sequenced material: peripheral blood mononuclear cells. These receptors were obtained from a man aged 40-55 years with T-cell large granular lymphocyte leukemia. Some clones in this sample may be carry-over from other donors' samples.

Here the CDR3 DNA reads TGTGCCATCAGCAGGGAGGAGGACTATGGCTACACCTTC. Translated, it gives CAISREEDYGYTF. The rearrangement uses TRBV10-3 and TRBJ1-2, with D maybe TRBD1 (5 bases). Trimming removed 6 bases from V and 3 bases from J, with 11 bases in between. The CDR3 has 13 residues. The germline V gene has CDR1 ENHRY and CDR2 SYGVKD.

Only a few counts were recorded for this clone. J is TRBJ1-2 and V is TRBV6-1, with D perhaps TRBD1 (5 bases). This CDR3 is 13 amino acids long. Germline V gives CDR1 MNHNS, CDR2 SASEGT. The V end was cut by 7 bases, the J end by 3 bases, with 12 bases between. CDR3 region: CASIRSRDYGYTF. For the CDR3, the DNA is TGTGCCAGCATCAGGTCCAGGGACTATGGCTACACCTTC.

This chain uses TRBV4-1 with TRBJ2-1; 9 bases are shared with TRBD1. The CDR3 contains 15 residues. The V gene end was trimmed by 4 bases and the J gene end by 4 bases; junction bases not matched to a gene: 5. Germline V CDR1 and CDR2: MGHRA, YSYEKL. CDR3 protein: CASSPGTGTYNEQFF. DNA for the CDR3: TGCGCCAGCAGCCCAGGGACAGGGACATACAATGAGCAGTTCTTC.

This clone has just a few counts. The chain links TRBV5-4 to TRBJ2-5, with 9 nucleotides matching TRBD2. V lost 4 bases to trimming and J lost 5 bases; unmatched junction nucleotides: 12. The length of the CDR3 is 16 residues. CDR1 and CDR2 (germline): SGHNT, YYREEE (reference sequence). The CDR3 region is CASSRATRGGRETQYF. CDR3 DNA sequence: TGTGCCAGCAGCCGAGCCACGCGGGGGGGTAGGGAGACCCAGTACTTC.

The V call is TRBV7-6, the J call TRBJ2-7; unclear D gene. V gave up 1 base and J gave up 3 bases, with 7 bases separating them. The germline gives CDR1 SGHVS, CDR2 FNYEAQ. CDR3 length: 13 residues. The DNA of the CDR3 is TGTGCCAGCAGCTTAGACGGTTTCTACGAGCAGTACTTC. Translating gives CASSLDGFYEQYF.

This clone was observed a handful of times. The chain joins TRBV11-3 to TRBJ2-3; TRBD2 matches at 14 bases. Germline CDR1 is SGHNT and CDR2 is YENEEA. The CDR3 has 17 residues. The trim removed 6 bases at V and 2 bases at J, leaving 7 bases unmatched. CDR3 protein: CASRRGTSGGYTDTQYF. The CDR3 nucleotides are TGTGCCAGCAGGAGAGGGACTAGCGGGGGATACACAGATACGCAGTATTTT.

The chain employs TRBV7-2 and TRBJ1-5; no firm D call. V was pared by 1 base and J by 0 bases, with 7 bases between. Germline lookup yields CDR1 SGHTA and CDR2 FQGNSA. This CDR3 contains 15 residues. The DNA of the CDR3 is TGTGCCAGCAGCTTAGGGGCCGTTAGCAATCAGCCCCAGCATTTT. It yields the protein CASSLGAVSNQPQHF.

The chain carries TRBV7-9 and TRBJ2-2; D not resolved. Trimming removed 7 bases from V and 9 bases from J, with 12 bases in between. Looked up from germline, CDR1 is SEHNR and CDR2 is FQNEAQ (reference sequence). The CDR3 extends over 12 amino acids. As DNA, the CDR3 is TGTGCCAGCAAACCTTTTGGGCGGGAGCTGTTTTTT. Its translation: CASKPFGRELFF.